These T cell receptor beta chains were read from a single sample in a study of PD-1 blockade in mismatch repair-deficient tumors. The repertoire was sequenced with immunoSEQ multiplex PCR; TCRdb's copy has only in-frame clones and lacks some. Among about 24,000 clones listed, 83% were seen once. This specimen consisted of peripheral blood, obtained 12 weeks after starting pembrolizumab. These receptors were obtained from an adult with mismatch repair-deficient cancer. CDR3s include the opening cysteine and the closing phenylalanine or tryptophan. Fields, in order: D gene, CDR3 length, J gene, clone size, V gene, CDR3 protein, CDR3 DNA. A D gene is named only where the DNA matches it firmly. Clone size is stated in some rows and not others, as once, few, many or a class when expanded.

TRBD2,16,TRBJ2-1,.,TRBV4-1,CASSQAPGSGSDEQFF,TGCGCCAGCAGCCAAGCCCCAGGGAGCGGGAGCGATGAGCAGTTCTTC
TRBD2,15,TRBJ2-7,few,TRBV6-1,CASSGETSGSYEQYF,TGTGCCAGCAGTGGAGAGACTAGCGGGTCCTACGAGCAGTACTTC
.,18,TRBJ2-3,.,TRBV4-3,CASSQDYLVGGPTDTQYF,TGCGCCAGCAGCCAAGATTATTTAGTTGGGGGCCCCACAGATACGCAGTATTTT
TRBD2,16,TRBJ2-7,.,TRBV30,CAWSRTGGTSGRGQYF,TGTGCCTGGAGTCGGACAGGGGGAACTAGCGGGAGGGGGCAGTACTTC
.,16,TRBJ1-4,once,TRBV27,CASSSLLRGPREKLFF,TGTGCCAGCAGTTCCCTCCTCAGGGGACCTAGGGAAAAACTGTTTTTT
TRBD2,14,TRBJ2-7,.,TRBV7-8,CASSAVAGPYEQYF,TGTGCCAGCAGCGCAGTAGCGGGACCCTACGAGCAGTACTTC
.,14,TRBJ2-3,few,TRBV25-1,CASSGGRSPDTQYF,TGTGCCAGCAGTGGTGGGAGAAGCCCAGATACGCAGTATTTT
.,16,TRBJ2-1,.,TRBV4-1,CASSQKTPPLNNEQFF,TGCGCCAGCAGCCAAAAGACACCCCCCCTAAACAATGAGCAGTTCTTC
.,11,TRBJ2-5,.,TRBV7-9,CASSSRETQYF,TGTGCCAGCAGCTCCAGAGAGACCCAGTACTTC
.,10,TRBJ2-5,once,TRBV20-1,CSAITGAQYF,TGCAGTGCTATAACGGGGGCCCAGTACTTC
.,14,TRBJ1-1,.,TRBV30,CAWSVGVMNTEAFF,TGTGCCTGGAGTGTGGGAGTTATGAACACTGAAGCTTTCTTT
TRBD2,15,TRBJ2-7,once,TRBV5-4,CASSSGGVQKKEQYF,TGTGCCAGCAGCTCGGGAGGGGTTCAGAAAAAGGAGCAGTACTTC
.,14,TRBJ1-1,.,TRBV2,CASSEADRYHEAFF,TGTGCCAGCAGTGAAGCCGACCGATACCATGAAGCTTTCTTT
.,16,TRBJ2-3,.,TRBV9,CASSVGLQTNTDTQYF,TGTGCCAGCAGCGTCGGACTCCAAACAAACACAGATACGCAGTATTTT
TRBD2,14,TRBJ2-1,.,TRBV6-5,CASSRREVYNEQFF,TGTGCCAGCAGTCGGCGGGAGGTCTACAATGAGCAGTTCTTC
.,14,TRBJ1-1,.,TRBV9,CASSVDGASTEAFF,TGTGCCAGCAGCGTCGACGGGGCGAGCACTGAAGCTTTCTTT
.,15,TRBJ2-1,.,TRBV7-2,CASSLLRGSGNEQFF,TGTGCCAGCAGCTTATTGAGGGGATCGGGCAATGAGCAGTTCTTC
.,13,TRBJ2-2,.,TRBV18,CASSPPDTGELFF,TGTGCCAGCTCACCACCGGACACCGGGGAGCTGTTTTTT
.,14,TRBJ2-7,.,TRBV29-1,CSVDSAQGSYEQYF,TGCAGCGTTGACAGTGCCCAGGGCTCCTACGAGCAGTACTTC
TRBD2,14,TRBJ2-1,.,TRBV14,CASSQEVTAGARVF,TGTGCCAGCAGCCAAGAAGTGACGGCGGGAGCTCGGGTCTTC
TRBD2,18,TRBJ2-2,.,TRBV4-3,CASSAISGLAVNTGELFF,TGCGCCAGCAGCGCCATTTCTGGACTAGCAGTAAACACCGGGGAGCTGTTTTTT
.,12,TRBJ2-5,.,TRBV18,CASSPRQETQYF,TGTGCCAGCTCACCACGCCAAGAGACCCAGTACTTC
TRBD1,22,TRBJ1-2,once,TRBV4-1,CASSHPAGQGEPNRHGGYGYTF,TGCGCCAGCAGCCACCCAGCGGGACAGGGAGAACCCAACCGCCACGGAGGCTATGGCTACACCTTC
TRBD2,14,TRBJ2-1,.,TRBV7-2,CASTQREIYNEQFF,TGTGCCAGCACCCAGCGGGAGATCTACAATGAGCAGTTCTTC
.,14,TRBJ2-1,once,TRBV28,CASRPEVSYNEQFF,TGTGCCAGCCGCCCCGAAGTCTCCTACAATGAGCAGTTCTTC
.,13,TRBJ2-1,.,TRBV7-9,CASSLGGGGEQFF,TGTGCCAGCAGTCTTGGTGGTGGCGGTGAGCAGTTCTTC
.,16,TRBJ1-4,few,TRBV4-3,CASSQDGGGSNEKLFF,TGCGCCAGCAGCCAAGATGGGGGGGGTAGTAATGAAAAACTGTTTTTT
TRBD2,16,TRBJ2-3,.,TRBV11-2,CASSLSVGRAADTQYF,TGTGCCAGCAGCTTAAGCGTCGGGAGGGCCGCAGATACGCAGTATTTT
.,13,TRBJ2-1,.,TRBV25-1,CASRKWGVGEQFF,TGTGCCAGCAGGAAGTGGGGGGTAGGGGAGCAGTTCTTC
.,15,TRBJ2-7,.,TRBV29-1,CSVEGTPSGAYEQYF,TGCAGCGTTGAAGGGACCCCGTCAGGGGCCTACGAGCAGTACTTC
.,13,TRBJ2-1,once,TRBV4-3,CASSQDRPGEQFF,TGCGCCAGCAGCCAAGATCGGCCTGGCGAGCAGTTCTTC
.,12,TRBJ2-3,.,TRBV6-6,CASTTGGDTQYF,TGTGCCAGCACCACGGGCGGAGATACGCAGTATTTT
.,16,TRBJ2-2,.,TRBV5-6,CASSPGTGIRTGELFF,TGTGCCAGCAGCCCGGGGACCGGCATCCGAACCGGGGAGCTGTTTTTT
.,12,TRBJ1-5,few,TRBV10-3,CASGSPHQPQHF,TGTGCCTCTGGGAGCCCACATCAGCCCCAGCATTTT
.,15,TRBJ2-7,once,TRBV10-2,CASSDVRDISYEQYF,TGCGCCAGCAGTGACGTCCGGGACATATCCTACGAGCAGTACTTC
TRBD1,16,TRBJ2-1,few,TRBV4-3,CASSQDGTGGYNEQFF,TGCGCCAGCAGCCAAGATGGGACAGGGGGCTACAATGAGCAGTTCTTC
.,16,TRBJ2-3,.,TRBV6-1,CASSEMARQSTDTQYF,TGTGCCAGCAGTGAAATGGCCCGACAGAGCACAGATACGCAGTATTTT
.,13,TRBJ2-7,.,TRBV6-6,CASSYFVGGEQYF,TGTGCCAGCAGTTACTTCGTCGGGGGCGAGCAGTACTTC
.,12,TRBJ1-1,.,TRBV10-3,CAISASNTEAFF,TGTGCCATCAGTGCTTCGAACACTGAAGCTTTCTTT
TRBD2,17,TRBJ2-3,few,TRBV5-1,CASSLALAGAGADTQYF,TGCGCCAGCAGCTTGGCACTAGCGGGAGCCGGCGCAGATACGCAGTATTTT
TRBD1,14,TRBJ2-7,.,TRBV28,CASSKGQGRGEQYF,TGTGCCAGCAGCAAAGGACAGGGGAGGGGGGAGCAGTACTTC
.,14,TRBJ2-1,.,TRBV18,CASSPPALDNEQFF,TGTGCCAGCTCACCACCCGCACTAGACAATGAGCAGTTCTTC
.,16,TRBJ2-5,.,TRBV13,CASSSQGRGSGETQYF,TGTGCCAGCAGCTCTCAGGGCAGGGGAAGTGGGGAGACCCAGTACTTC
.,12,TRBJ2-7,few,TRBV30,CAWSDPAYEQYF,TGTGCCTGGAGTGACCCTGCCTACGAGCAGTACTTC
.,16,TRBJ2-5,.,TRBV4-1,CASSQVIVPYGETQYF,TGCGCCAGCAGCCAAGTAATCGTCCCCTACGGGGAGACCCAGTACTTC
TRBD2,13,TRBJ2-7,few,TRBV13,CASSRPGPGGQYF,TGTGCCAGCAGCCGTCCGGGACCGGGAGGGCAGTACTTC
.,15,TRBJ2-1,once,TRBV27,CASSLGRQVYNEQFF,TGTGCCAGCAGTTTAGGGAGACAGGTCTACAATGAGCAGTTCTTC
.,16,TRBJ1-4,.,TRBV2,CASSDFDRTTNEKLFF,TGTGCCAGCAGTGATTTCGACAGAACAACTAATGAAAAACTGTTTTTT
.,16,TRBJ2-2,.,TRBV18,CASSPNPREFFGELFF,TGTGCCAGCTCACCCAACCCCAGGGAATTTTTCGGGGAGCTGTTTTTT
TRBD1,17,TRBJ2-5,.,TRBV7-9,CASSNGAGTGGPETQYF,TGTGCCAGCAGCAATGGGGCCGGGACAGGGGGCCCAGAGACCCAGTACTTC